At least ten counts were recorded for the clone carrying this T cell receptor (beta chain). Its specificity is not known. In germline, CDR1 is LNHDA, CDR2 SQIVND (reference sequence). V was clipped by 4 bases and J by 0 bases, with 12 bases between them. CDR3 length equals 15 residues. Researchers prepared the TCRbeta library using unique molecular identifiers, the study reports. One entry per CDR3 protein, called by TCRdb with MiXCR from the PCR reads. The sample has about 580,000 distinct CDR3 sequences; 20% to 25% are singletons. The entry originates in a study of T-cell reconstitution after alpha-beta-depleted transplantation in children. Overall study findings and caveats: Most T-cell counts and diversity one year after the transplant came from T cells that were newly produced. It was reported that alpha-beta T cells came from several hundred expanded graft clones (about two months after transplant).

Sequences were derived from PBMCs, mostly from graft donor cells, sampled 360 days after TCRalphabeta/CD19-depleted stem cell transplant. The source is a boy under two years old who had a stem cell transplant for acute myeloid leukemia, so the T cells may come from the graft donor. This chain uses TRBV19 with TRBJ1-1; the D is unclear. The CDR3 loop is CASSTSQGLNTEAFF. The CDR3, as DNA: TGTGCCAGTAGTACCTCCCAAGGGCTGAACACTGAAGCTTTCTTT.